This T cell receptor (beta chain) was obtained from a study of T cell responses to AZD1222 COVID-19 vaccine. Study-level results: Repertoires in all cases were sampled only once the peak T cell response had passed. Baseline serology detected seropositivity in only six AZD1222 recipients. Dominant CD4 TCR responses targeted spike regions 160-218 and 743-854. Females made up more of the donors, who were largely white British, and clonal diversity may have come out too low.

In regard to this clone: Its cognate antigen is unknown.

Germline lookup yields CDR1 KGHSH and CDR2 LQKENI. V was clipped by 2 bases and J by 1 base, with 14 bases between them. The CDR3 runs 16 residues. Assay used: immunoSEQ multiplex PCR; TCRdb lists only in-frame clones, some missing. The sample holds about 120,000 clones, about nine tenths seen once. This specimen was peripheral blood, taken 28 days after the second dose of the MenACWY control vaccine. The clonotype comes from an adult who received the MenACWY meningococcal vaccine as a control. The chain uses TRBV18 and TRBJ1-1, with a weak D call TRBD1 (6 bases). The DNA for the CDR3 is TGTGCCAGCTCACCAATTACTTCACAGGGGAACACTGAAGCTTTCTTT. It codes for CASSPITSQGNTEAFF. Based on the CDR3 plus reference TRBV18 and TRBJ1-1, the full variable domain is NAGVMQNPRHLVRRRGQEARLRCSPMKGHSHVYWYRQLPEEGLKFMVYLQKENIIDESGMPKERFSAEFPKEGPSILRIQQVVRGDSAAYFCASSPITSQGNTEAFFGQGTRLTVV.